These T cell receptor beta chains were read from a single sample in a study of Ad26.COV2.S vaccination and SARS-CoV-2 variants. Profiling relied on immunoSEQ multiplex PCR, and the TCRdb table lists in-frame clones only, not all of them. The table shows around 380,000 clones, with roughly nine tenths occurring only once. This specimen was peripheral blood, taken in a trial of Ad26.COV2.S vaccine versus placebo. The receptors here all came from a person between 18 and 60 years old who received the Ad26.COV2.S COVID-19 vaccine or a placebo. Both conserved end residues are part of each CDR3. A D gene is named only where the DNA matches it firmly. Rows give clone size only sometimes, using once, few, many, or a class for an expanded clone.

j_call,cdr3_length,clone_size,d_call,v_call,cdr3_nt,cdr3_aa
TRBJ2-5,15,NA,TRBD2,TRBV20-1,TGCAGTGCTAGTAAGGGACTAGCGGGGGTAGAGACCCAGTACTTC,CSASKGLAGVETQYF
TRBJ1-1,14,NA,NA,TRBV19,TGTGCCAGTAGTTTTTTGACAGACAACACTGAAGCTTTCTTT,CASSFLTDNTEAFF
TRBJ2-3,12,NA,NA,TRBV10-3,TGTGCCATCAGTGCGACAGAGGATACGCAGTATTTT,CAISATEDTQYF
TRBJ1-5,15,NA,NA,TRBV7-2,TGTGCCAGCAGCTTAGATAGCGGTGGCAATCAGCCCCAGCATTTT,CASSLDSGGNQPQHF
TRBJ1-2,14,NA,NA,TRBV6-1,TGTGCCAGCAGTGAAAGTGGGGACTTCTATGGCTACACCTTC,CASSESGDFYGYTF
TRBJ2-3,15,NA,NA,TRBV7-9,TGTGCCAGCAGCTTATTGGCAGGAAGCACAGATACGCAGTATTTT,CASSLLAGSTDTQYF
TRBJ2-5,12,NA,TRBD1,TRBV10-3,TGTGCCATCAGGACAGGGGGAGAGACCCAGTACTTC,CAIRTGGETQYF
TRBJ2-5,13,NA,NA,TRBV7-9,TGTGCCAGCACTACGGGGTACCAAGAGACCCAGTACTTC,CASTTGYQETQYF
TRBJ1-1,17,NA,TRBD1,TRBV3-1/TRBV3-2,TGTGCCAGCAGCCATAATCCGGGTGGACAGGGGAGGACTGAAGCTTTCTTT,CASSHNPGGQGRTEAFF
TRBJ1-1,14,NA,NA,TRBV7-8,TGTGCCAGCAGCCCCCGACGGGTTAACACTGAAGCTTTCTTT,CASSPRRVNTEAFF
TRBJ2-1,15,NA,TRBD2,TRBV6-5,TGTGCCACCATGAGGAGGGGCGGGGGAGACAATGAGCAGTTCTTC,CATMRRGGGDNEQFF
TRBJ2-7,14,once,NA,TRBV5-1,TGCGCCAGCAGCTCCCCCGGGACTTCCTACGAGCAGTACTTC,CASSSPGTSYEQYF
TRBJ2-5,16,NA,TRBD1,TRBV7-9,TGTGCCAGCAGCTTATACGGAACAGGGGGACAAGAGACCCAGTACTTC,CASSLYGTGGQETQYF
TRBJ1-2,14,NA,NA,TRBV4-1,TGCGCCAGCAGCCCTTTGGACAGAACCTATGGCTACACCTTC,CASSPLDRTYGYTF
TRBJ2-2,13,NA,NA,TRBV12-3/TRBV12-4,TGTGCCAGCAGTCTAAACCGCGGCGGGGAGCTGTTTTTT,CASSLNRGGELFF
TRBJ2-7,14,NA,NA,TRBV30,TGTGCCTGGAGTGTAATGGGTGGGCCCTACGAGCAGTACTTC,CAWSVMGGPYEQYF